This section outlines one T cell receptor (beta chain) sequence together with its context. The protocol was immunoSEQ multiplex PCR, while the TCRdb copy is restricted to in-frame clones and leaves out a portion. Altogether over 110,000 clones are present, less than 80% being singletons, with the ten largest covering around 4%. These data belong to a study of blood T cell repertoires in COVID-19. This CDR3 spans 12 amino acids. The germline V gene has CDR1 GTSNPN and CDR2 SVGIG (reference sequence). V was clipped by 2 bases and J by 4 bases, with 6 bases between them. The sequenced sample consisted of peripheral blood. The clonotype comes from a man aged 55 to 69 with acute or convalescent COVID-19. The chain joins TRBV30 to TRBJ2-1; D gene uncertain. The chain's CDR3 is CAWSPSYNEQFF. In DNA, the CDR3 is TGTGCCTGGAGTCCGTCGTACAATGAGCAGTTCTTC.